Reported below is one T cell receptor (beta chain). This record comes from a study of blood T cell repertoires in COVID-19. Overall study context: Sites across the United States, Italy and Spain contributed samples from acute and convalescent COVID-19.

Original data processing: Reference gene primer amplification gave estimated nucleated cell counts. Profiling relied on immunoSEQ multiplex PCR, and the TCRdb table lists in-frame clones only, not all of them. V and J calls plus clone size are reproduced from that table; the DNA served to infer D and trimming. The repertoire holds 100,000 to 150,000 clones, with around 80% as singletons. Source material: peripheral blood. The source is a woman aged 60-70 years with acute or convalescent COVID-19.

The CDR3 nucleotides read TGTGCCAGCAGGCCCCAACGAGGCAGTAGCGGCACTGAAGCTTTCTTT. Amino acid sequence: CASRPQRGSSGTEAFF. The chain uses TRBV21-1 and TRBJ1-1. TRBV21-1 is designated a pseudogene. CDR3 length: 16 residues.